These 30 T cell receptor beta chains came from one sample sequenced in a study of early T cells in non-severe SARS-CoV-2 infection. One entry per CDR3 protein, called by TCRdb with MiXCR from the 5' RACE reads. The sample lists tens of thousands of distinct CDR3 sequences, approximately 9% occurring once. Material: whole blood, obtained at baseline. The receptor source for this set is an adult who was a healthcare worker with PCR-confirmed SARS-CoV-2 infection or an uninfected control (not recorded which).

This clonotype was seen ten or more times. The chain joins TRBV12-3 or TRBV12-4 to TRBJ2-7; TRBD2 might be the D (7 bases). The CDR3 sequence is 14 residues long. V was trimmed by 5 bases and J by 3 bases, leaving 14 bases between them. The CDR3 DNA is TGTGCCAGCAGTCTTGGGGGGGACAACTACGAGCAGTACTTC. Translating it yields CASSLGGDNYEQYF.

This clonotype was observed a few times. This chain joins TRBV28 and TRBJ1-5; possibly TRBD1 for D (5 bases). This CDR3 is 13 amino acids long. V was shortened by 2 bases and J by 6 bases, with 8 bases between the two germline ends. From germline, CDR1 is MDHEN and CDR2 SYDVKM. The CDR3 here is CASSLTGLQPQHF. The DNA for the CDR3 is TGTGCCAGCAGTTTAACAGGTCTTCAGCCCCAGCATTTT.

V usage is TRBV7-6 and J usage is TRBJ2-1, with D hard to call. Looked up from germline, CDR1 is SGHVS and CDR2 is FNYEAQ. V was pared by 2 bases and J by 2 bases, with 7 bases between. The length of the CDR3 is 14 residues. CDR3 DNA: TGTGCCAGCAGCTTAAGCTCACCCTACAATGAGCAGTTCTTC. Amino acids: CASSLSSPYNEQFF.

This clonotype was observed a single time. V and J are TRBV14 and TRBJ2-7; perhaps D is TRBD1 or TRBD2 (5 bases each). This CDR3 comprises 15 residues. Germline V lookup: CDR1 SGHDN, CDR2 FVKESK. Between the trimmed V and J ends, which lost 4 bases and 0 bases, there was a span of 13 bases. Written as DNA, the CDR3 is TGTGCCAGCAGCCGATCCGGGACCGCCTCCTACGAGCAGTACTTC. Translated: CASSRSGTASYEQYF.

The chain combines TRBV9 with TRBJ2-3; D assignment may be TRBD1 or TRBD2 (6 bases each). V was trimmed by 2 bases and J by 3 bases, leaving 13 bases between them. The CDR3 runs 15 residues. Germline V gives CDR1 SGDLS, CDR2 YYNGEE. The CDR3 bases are TGTGCCAGCAGCGTGCTACAGGGAGGAACAGATACGCAGTATTTT. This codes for CASSVLQGGTDTQYF.

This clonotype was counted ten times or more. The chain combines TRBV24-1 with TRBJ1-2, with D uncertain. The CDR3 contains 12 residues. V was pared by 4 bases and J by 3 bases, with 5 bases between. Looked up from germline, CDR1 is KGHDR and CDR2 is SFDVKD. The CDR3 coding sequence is TGTGCCACCAGTGACAGCCACTATGGCTACACCTTC. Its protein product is CATSDSHYGYTF.

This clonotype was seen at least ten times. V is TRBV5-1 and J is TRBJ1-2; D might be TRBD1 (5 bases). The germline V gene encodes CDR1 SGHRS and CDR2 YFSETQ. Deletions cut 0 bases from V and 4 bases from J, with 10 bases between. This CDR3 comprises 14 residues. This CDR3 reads CASSLGTNFYGYTF. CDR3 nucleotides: TGCGCCAGCAGCTTGGGGACAAATTTCTATGGCTACACCTTC.

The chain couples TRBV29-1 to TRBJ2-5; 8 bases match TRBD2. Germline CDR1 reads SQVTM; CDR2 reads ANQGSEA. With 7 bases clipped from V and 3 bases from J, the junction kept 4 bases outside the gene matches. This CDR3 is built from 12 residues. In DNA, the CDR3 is TGCAGCGGGAGAGCGGGAGAAGAGACCCAGTACTTC. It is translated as CSGRAGEETQYF.

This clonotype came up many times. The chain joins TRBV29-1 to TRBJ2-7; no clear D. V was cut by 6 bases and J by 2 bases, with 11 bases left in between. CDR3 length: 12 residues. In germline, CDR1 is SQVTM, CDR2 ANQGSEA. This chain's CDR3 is CSVATQTYEQYF. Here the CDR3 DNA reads TGCAGCGTCGCGACACAAACCTACGAGCAGTACTTC.

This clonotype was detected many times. The CDR3, as DNA: TGTGCCAGCAGCTCTATGGACTCCTCTAATGAAAAACTGTTTTTT. This encodes CASSSMDSSNEKLFF. The genes are TRBV5-4 and TRBJ1-4; D remains ambiguous. The CDR3 covers 15 residues. Trimming stripped 3 bases from V and 3 bases from J, with 12 bases between. Germline V gene lookup returns CDR1 SGHNT and CDR2 YYREEE (reference sequence).

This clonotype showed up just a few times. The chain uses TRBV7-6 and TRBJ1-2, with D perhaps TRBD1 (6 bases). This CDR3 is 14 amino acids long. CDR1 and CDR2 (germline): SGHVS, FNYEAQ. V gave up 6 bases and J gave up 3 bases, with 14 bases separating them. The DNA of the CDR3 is TGTGCCAGCAGTTCAGATCAGGGGTACTATGGCTACACCTTC. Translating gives CASSSDQGYYGYTF.

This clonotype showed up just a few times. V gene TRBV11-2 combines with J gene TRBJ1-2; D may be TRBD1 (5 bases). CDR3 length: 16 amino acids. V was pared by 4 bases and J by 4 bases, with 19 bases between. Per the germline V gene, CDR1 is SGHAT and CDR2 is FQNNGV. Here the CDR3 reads CASSSLDTQGFYGYTF. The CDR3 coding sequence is TGTGCCAGCAGCTCTCTTGACACGCAGGGTTTCTATGGCTACACCTTC.

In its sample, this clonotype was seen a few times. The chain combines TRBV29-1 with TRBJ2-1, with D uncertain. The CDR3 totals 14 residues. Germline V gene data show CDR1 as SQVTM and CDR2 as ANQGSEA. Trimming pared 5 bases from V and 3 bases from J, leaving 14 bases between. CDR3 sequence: CSVPGRPFYNEQFF. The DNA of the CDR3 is TGCAGCGTTCCCGGGCGGCCATTCTACAATGAGCAGTTCTTC.

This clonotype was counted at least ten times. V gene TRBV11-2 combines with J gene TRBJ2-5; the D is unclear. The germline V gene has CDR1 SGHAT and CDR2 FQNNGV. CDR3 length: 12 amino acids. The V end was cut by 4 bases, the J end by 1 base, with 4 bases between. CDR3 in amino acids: CASSSLQETQYF. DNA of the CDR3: TGTGCCAGCAGCTCGCTCCAAGAGACCCAGTACTTC.

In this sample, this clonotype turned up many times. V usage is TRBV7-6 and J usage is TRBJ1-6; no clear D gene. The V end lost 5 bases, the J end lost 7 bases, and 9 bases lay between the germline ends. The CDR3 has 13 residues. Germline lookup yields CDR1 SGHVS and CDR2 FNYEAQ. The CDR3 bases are TGTGCCAGCAGCAGCGGTCAGAATTCACCCCTCCACTTT. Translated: CASSSGQNSPLHF.

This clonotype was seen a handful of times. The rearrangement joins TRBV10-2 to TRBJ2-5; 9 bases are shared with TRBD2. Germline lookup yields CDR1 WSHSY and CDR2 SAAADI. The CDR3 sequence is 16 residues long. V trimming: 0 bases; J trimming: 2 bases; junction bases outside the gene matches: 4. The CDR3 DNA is TGCGCCAGCAGTGAGTCGACGGCGGGGGGGCAAGAGACCCAGTACTTC. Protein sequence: CASSESTAGGQETQYF.

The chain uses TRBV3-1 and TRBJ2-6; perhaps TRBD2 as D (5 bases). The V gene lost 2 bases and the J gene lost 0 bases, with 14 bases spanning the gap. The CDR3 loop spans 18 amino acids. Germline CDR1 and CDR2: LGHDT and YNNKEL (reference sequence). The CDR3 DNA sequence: TGTGCCAGCAGCCAACGAGGGTACGGGAACTCTGGGGCCAACGTCCTGACTTTC. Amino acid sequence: CASSQRGYGNSGANVLTF. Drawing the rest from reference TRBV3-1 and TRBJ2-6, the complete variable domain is DTAVSQTPKYLVTQMGNDKSIKCEQNLGHDTMYWYKQDSKKFLKIMFSYNNKELIINETVPNRFSPKSPDKAHLNLHINSLELGDSAVYFCASSQRGYGNSGANVLTFGAGSRLTVL.

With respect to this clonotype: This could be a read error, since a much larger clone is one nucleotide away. The CDR3 here is CASSPWTETGSGRLHEQYF. DNA for the CDR3: TGTGCCAGCAGCCCCTGGACGGAGACGGGGAGCGGGAGGCTCCACGAGCAGTACTTC. V is TRBV7-6 and J is TRBJ2-7; TRBD2 agrees at 9 bases. J gave up 5 bases and V 5 bases, and 22 bases lay outside the gene matches. Germline CDR1 is SGHVS and CDR2 is FNYEAQ. The CDR3 length is 19 residues.

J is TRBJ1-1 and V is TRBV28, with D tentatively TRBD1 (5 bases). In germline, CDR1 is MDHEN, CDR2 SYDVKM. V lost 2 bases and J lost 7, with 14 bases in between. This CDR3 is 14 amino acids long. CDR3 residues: CASSLVQYGGEAFF. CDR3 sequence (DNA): TGTGCCAGCAGTTTAGTTCAGTATGGGGGTGAAGCTTTCTTT.

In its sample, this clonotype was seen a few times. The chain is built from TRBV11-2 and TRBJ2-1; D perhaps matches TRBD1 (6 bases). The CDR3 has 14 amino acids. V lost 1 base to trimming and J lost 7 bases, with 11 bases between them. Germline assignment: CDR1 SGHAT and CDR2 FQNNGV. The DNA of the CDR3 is TGTGCCAGCAGCTTAGCCGGACAGTCTAATGAGCAGTTCTTC. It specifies CASSLAGQSNEQFF.

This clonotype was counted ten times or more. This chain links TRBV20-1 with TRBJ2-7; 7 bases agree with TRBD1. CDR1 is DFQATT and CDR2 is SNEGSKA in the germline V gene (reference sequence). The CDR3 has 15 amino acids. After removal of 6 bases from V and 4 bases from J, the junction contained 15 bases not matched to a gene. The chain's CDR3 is CSARSRDRSIYEQYF. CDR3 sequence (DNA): TGCAGTGCGCGTTCCCGGGACAGATCGATATACGAGCAGTACTTC.

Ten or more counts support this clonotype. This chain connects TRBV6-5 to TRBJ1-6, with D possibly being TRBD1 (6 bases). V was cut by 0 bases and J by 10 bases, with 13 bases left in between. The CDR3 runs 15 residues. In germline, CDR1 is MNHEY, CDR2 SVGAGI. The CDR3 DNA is TGTGCCAGCAGTTACTCAGGGGGAGGGAACTCACCCCTCCACTTT. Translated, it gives CASSYSGGGNSPLHF.

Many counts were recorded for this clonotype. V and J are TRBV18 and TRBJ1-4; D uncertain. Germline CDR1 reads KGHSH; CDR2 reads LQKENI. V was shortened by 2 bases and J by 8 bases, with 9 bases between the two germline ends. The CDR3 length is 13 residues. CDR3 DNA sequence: TGTGCCAGCTCACCAAATGTCGAGGAAAAACTGTTTTTT. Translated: CASSPNVEEKLFF.

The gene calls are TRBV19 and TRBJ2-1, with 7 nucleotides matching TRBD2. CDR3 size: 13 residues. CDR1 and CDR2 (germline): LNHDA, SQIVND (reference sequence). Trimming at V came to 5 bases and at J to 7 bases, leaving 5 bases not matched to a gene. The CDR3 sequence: CASSRGVVNEQFF. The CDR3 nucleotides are TGTGCCAGTAGTCGGGGGGTTGTGAATGAGCAGTTCTTC.

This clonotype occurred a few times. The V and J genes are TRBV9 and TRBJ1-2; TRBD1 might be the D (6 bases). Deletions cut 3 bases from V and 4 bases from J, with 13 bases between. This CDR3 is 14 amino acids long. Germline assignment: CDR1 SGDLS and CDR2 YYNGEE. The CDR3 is CASSARGQSYGYTF. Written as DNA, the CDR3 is TGTGCCAGCAGCGCTCGCGGACAGAGCTATGGCTACACCTTC.

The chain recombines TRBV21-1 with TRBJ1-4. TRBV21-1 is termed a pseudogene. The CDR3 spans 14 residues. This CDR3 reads CASSNGQLNEKLFF. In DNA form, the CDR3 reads TGTGCCAGCAGCAATGGGCAGCTGAATGAAAAACTGTTTTTT.

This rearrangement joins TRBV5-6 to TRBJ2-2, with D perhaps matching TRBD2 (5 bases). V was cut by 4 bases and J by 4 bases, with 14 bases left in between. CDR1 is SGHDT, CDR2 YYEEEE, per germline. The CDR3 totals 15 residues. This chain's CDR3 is CASSPTGWGTGELFF. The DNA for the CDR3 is TGTGCCAGCAGCCCCACGGGGTGGGGCACCGGGGAGCTGTTTTTT.

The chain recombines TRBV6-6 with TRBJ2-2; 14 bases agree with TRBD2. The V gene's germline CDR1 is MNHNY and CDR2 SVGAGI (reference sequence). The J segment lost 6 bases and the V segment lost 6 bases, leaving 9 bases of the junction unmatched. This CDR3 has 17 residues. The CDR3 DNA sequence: TGTGCCAGCAGAGGACTAGCGGGGGGTCCGACCCCCGGGGAGCTGTTTTTT. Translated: CASRGLAGGPTPGELFF.

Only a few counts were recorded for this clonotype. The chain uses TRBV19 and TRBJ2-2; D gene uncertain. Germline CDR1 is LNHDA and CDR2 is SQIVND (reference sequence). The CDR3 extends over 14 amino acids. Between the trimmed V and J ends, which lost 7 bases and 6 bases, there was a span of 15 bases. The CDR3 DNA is TGTGCCAGTACCCCAATGAGTTCGTCCGGGGAGCTGTTTTTT. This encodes CASTPMSSSGELFF. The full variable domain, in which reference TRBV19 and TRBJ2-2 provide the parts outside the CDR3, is DGGITQSPKYLFRKEGQNVTLSCEQNLNHDAMYWYRQDPGQGLRLIYYSQIVNDFQKGDIAEGYSVSREKKESFPLTVTSAQKNPTAFYLCASTPMSSSGELFFGEGSRLTVL.

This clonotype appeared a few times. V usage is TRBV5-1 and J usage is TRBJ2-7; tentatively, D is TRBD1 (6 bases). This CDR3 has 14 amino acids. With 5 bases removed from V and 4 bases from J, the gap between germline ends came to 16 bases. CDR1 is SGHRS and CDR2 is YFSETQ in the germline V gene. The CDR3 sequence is CASSRELGAYEQYF. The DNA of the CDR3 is TGCGCCAGCAGTCGGGAACTGGGGGCGTACGAGCAGTACTTC.